Listed below are T cell receptor beta chains from one sample, sequenced in a study of blood T cell repertoires in COVID-19. Profiling relied on immunoSEQ multiplex PCR, and the TCRdb table lists in-frame clones only, not all of them. The data show about 110,000 clones, about 87% seen once. Sequencing used peripheral blood. These receptor sequences come from a woman in her forties or fifties with acute or convalescent COVID-19. Each CDR3 is given with its conserved first and last residue. D genes are given only for firm matches. Not all rows give a size; the values are once, few, many and, for expanded clones, a class.

TRBJ1-6	TRBV6-6	-	-	TGTGCCAGCAGTTACGCATTCGGGGGTTCACCCCTCCACTTT	CASSYAFGGSPLHF
TRBJ1-5	TRBV5-5	-	-	TGTGCCAGCAGCTTGGGACAGCTCATACCTCATAGCAATCAGCCCCAGCATTTT	CASSLGQLIPHSNQPQHF
TRBJ2-3	TRBV18	-	TRBD2	TGTGCCAGCTCACCGGGCCTAGCGGGAGATACGCAGTATTTT	CASSPGLAGDTQYF
TRBJ1-4	TRBV4-1	many	TRBD1	TGCGCCAGCAGCCAAGGTAGACAGGGTAATGAAAAACTGTTTTTT	CASSQGRQGNEKLFF
TRBJ1-6	TRBV6-6	-	TRBD1	TGTGCCAGCAGCTCACAGGGGTCACCCCTCCACTTT	CASSSQGSPLHF
TRBJ1-1	TRBV5-1	-	-	TGCGCCAGCAGCTTGGGTAGTGGTATGAACACTGAAGCTTTCTTT	CASSLGSGMNTEAFF
TRBJ1-2	TRBV6-5	once	-	TGTGCCAGCGCGGTACAGGGCCTTAATGGCTACACCTTC	CASAVQGLNGYTF
TRBJ1-5	TRBV5-6	few	-	TGTGCCAGCAGCCAGGGGTTCGGCGGCAGCAATCAGCCCCAGCATTTT	CASSQGFGGSNQPQHF
TRBJ1-1	TRBV25-1	-	-	TGTGCCAGCAGATCAGGGGCTTGGATGAACACTGAAGCTTTCTTT	CASRSGAWMNTEAFF
TRBJ2-1	TRBV4-2	-	-	TGTGCCAGCAGCCAAGTTGTAGCCACGCTATTAAATGAGCAGTTCTTC	CASSQVVATLLNEQFF
TRBJ2-2	TRBV5-1	-	TRBD2	TGCGCCAGCAGCTTATCGGGGGGGCCGGACACCGGGGAGCTGTTTTTT	CASSLSGGPDTGELFF
TRBJ2-7	TRBV18	-	TRBD2	TGTGCCAGCTCACCCGTATCTAGCGGGGGGCGCTGGGTCGAGCAGTACTTC	CASSPVSSGGRWVEQYF
TRBJ2-3	TRBV4-1	-	-	TGCGCCAGCAGCCCAGGGTCCTCAACACTCACAGATACGCAGTATTTT	CASSPGSSTLTDTQYF
TRBJ1-5	TRBV7-8	-	-	TGTGCCAGCGCCGCAACCGGTCAGCCCCAGCATTTT	CASAATGQPQHF
TRBJ2-3	TRBV18	-	-	TGTGCCAGCTCACCACCGACGGGACTCACAGATACGCAGTATTTT	CASSPPTGLTDTQYF
TRBJ1-2	TRBV3-1/TRBV3-2	-	TRBD1	TGTGCCAGCAGTTGGGGACAGGGGGACTATGGCTACACCTTC	CASSWGQGDYGYTF
TRBJ2-2	TRBV11-3	-	-	TGTGCCAGCAGCTTAGACAGGGGGAACACCGGGGAGCTGTTTTTT	CASSLDRGNTGELFF
TRBJ1-2	TRBV12-3/TRBV12-4	-	-	TGTGCCAGCAGTTTAGGACAGACCTATGGCTACACCTTC	CASSLGQTYGYTF
TRBJ1-2	TRBV28	once	TRBD1	TGTGCCAGCACTACAGGGGGACAGAGCTATGGCTACACCTTC	CASTTGGQSYGYTF
TRBJ1-1	TRBV30	-	TRBD1	TGTGCCTACCAAGGGGGCTACACTGAAGCTTTCTTT	CAYQGGYTEAFF
TRBJ1-6	TRBV4-1	-	TRBD1	TGCGCCAGCAGCCGTAAAGACCGAACAGGGGGCGTTAGGAATTCACCCCTCCACTTT	CASSRKDRTGGVRNSPLHF
TRBJ1-1	TRBV6-5	-	TRBD1	TGTGCCAGCAGTTACTTTCCGACAGGGAGGAATGAAGCTTTCTTT	CASSYFPTGRNEAFF
TRBJ2-1	TRBV25-1	-	-	TGTGCCAGCAGTGAGCAGGGGATGAACAATGAGCAGTTCTTC	CASSEQGMNNEQFF
TRBJ1-5	TRBV6-1	-	-	TGTGCCAGCAGTGAAGCGCTGGGGACTGCCGCGCCCCAGCATTTT	CASSEALGTAAPQHF
TRBJ1-6	TRBV27	-	-	TGTGCCAGCAGTTTCCGATCGGGGGTTAGGGCACCCCTCCACTTT	CASSFRSGVRAPLHF
TRBJ1-5	TRBV5-6	once	TRBD1	TGTGCCAGCAGCTTGGCCGGGACAGGGGGCTCGGTGGATCAGCCCCAGCATTTT	CASSLAGTGGSVDQPQHF
TRBJ2-7	TRBV3-1/TRBV3-2	-	TRBD2	TGTGCCAGCAGCCCCGAGGTAGCGGGTTCCTACGAGCAGTACTTC	CASSPEVAGSYEQYF
TRBJ2-1	TRBV19	-	-	TGTGCCACTACCCAAAGCTCCTACAATGAGCAGTTCTTC	CATTQSSYNEQFF
TRBJ1-1	TRBV2	-	TRBD1	TGTGCCAGCAGTGAAGGGACAGGGGGAGGGCAAAACACTGAAGCTTTCTTT	CASSEGTGGGQNTEAFF
TRBJ2-7	TRBV13	-	TRBD1	TGTGCCAGCAGCGACGACAGGGACGAGCAGTACTTC	CASSDDRDEQYF
TRBJ2-3	TRBV3-1/TRBV3-2	-	TRBD1	TGTGCCAGCAGCCTAGGGACAGGGGGAGATGCAGATACGCAGTATTTT	CASSLGTGGDADTQYF
TRBJ2-3	TRBV10-2	-	TRBD2	TGCGCCAGCGTCCGCGGGGGAGGCGAAGATACGCAGTATTTT	CASVRGGGEDTQYF
TRBJ1-3	TRBV7-8	-	-	TGTGCCAGCAGCTTAGAGGGGTCCTCTGGAAACACCATATATTTT	CASSLEGSSGNTIYF
TRBJ1-6	TRBV28	-	-	TGTGCCAGCAGCTTTCGTAATTCACCCCTCCACTTT	CASSFRNSPLHF
TRBJ1-2	TRBV12-3/TRBV12-4	many	-	TGTGCCAGCAGTCTTCAGGGTTTGGATGGCTACACCTTC	CASSLQGLDGYTF
TRBJ1-1	TRBV4-2	-	-	TGTGCCAGCAGCCAATGGCCGGGTCTAGAAGCTTTCTTT	CASSQWPGLEAFF
TRBJ1-3	TRBV19	-	-	TGTGCCAGTAGTATCCCTGGAGCTGGAGGAAACACCATATATTTT	CASSIPGAGGNTIYF
TRBJ2-7	TRBV24-1	-	-	TGTGCCACCAGTGACGGGGTCGGGTACGAGCAGTACTTC	CATSDGVGYEQYF
TRBJ1-6	TRBV3-1/TRBV3-2	once	-	TGTGCCAGCAGAACAGGGACCCCGGCGGAATCACCCCTCCACTTT	CASRTGTPAESPLHF
TRBJ1-2	TRBV18	-	TRBD1	TGTGCCAGCTCACGTGGACAGGGGGATTTGAGCACCTTC	CASSRGQGDLSTF
TRBJ1-2	TRBV6-5	-	-	TGTGCCAGCAGTTCGGGATCAGCCCCCTATGGCTACACCTTC	CASSSGSAPYGYTF
TRBJ1-2	TRBV9	-	-	TGTGCCAGCAGCGATCCGGGACACCTAAACTATGGCTACACCTTC	CASSDPGHLNYGYTF
TRBJ1-2	TRBV6-5	few	-	TGTGCCAGCAGGCGGGGGGGCAGCTATGGCTACACCTTC	CASRRGGSYGYTF
TRBJ1-5	TRBV5-1	once	-	TGCGCCAGCAGCTTGGCCGGGTCCGGCAATCAGCCCCAGCATTTT	CASSLAGSGNQPQHF
TRBJ1-1	TRBV9	-	-	TGTGCCAGCAGCGTAAGTACAGGTAACACTGAAGCTTTCTTT	CASSVSTGNTEAFF
TRBJ2-7	TRBV7-6	-	TRBD2	TGTGCCAGCAGCCCGGTGGCTAGCGGGTCCTACGAGCAGTACTTC	CASSPVASGSYEQYF
TRBJ1-2	TRBV5-1	-	-	TGCGCCAGCAGCTTCGTTCAGGAAGGCTATGGCTACACCTTC	CASSFVQEGYGYTF
TRBJ1-5	TRBV19	-	-	TGTGCCAGTAGCCCCGATAACCGACAGGCCTTTACCAATCAGCCCCAGCATTTT	CASSPDNRQAFTNQPQHF
TRBJ2-2	TRBV15	-	-	TGTGCCACCAGCAGAGATCCCCCCAGGGCTGAGACCTCGAACACCGGGGAGCTGTTTTTT	CATSRDPPRAETSNTGELFF
TRBJ1-5	TRBV24-1	once	TRBD1	TGTGCCACCAGTGACGCGGACAGGGTAAATCAGCCCCAGCATTTT	CATSDADRVNQPQHF
TRBJ1-2	TRBV6-1	-	-	TGTGCCACCAGGCGGGGGGCGCAGGATTACTATGGCTACACCTTC	CATRRGAQDYYGYTF
TRBJ2-7	TRBV30	-	TRBD1	TGTGCCTGGGACAGGGAAAGGAACGAGCAGTACTTC	CAWDRERNEQYF
TRBJ1-2	TRBV6-5	-	-	TGTGCCAGCAGTTACTCGAGACAGACTAACTATGGCTACACCTTC	CASSYSRQTNYGYTF
TRBJ1-5	TRBV2	-	-	TGTGCCAGCAGGGCCGACAGTAAAAGCAATCAGCCCCAGCATTTT	CASRADSKSNQPQHF
TRBJ1-5	TRBV19	-	-	TGTGCCAGTAGTATTGACTATCAGCCCCAGCATTTT	CASSIDYQPQHF
TRBJ1-2	TRBV15	few	TRBD1	TGTGCCACCAGCAGAGGAGGGACAGCTTATGGCTACACCTTC	CATSRGGTAYGYTF
TRBJ1-2	TRBV5-1	few	TRBD1	TGCGCCAGCAGCTTACAGGGGGCTAATGGCTACACCTTC	CASSLQGANGYTF
TRBJ2-5	TRBV2	few	-	TGTGCCAGCAATAGCGGCCCCCAAGAGACCCAGTACTTC	CASNSGPQETQYF
TRBJ2-1	TRBV19	-	-	TGTGCCACCCGAGGCAGGGGGGCCGGCTACAATGAGCAGTTCTTC	CATRGRGAGYNEQFF